This T cell receptor (beta chain) stems from a study of shared clonotypes between healthy human individuals. Clones were read by immunoSEQ multiplex PCR, and TCRdb kept only the in-frame ones, dropping some. The table lists roughly 700,000 clones, 74% of them singletons. The germline V gene has CDR1 LGHNA and CDR2 YNFKEQ. The CDR3 runs to 14 residues. The V end lost 0 bases, the J end lost 3 bases, and 6 bases lay between the germline ends. Adults of Caucasian background living in Nashville, Tennessee made up all donors. This clone was counted many times. The same CDR3 arises from other DNA sequences in this sample as well.

The clonotype comes from a woman aged 30 to 39 in good health. Sequencing used memory CD4+ T cells sorted from blood. Subset noted: CD45RA-negative fraction. V gene TRBV4-2 combines with J gene TRBJ1-5, with D unresolved. The CDR3 DNA sequence: TGTGCCAGCAGCCAAGACACAAACAATCAGCCCCAGCATTTT. It translates to CASSQDTNNQPQHF.